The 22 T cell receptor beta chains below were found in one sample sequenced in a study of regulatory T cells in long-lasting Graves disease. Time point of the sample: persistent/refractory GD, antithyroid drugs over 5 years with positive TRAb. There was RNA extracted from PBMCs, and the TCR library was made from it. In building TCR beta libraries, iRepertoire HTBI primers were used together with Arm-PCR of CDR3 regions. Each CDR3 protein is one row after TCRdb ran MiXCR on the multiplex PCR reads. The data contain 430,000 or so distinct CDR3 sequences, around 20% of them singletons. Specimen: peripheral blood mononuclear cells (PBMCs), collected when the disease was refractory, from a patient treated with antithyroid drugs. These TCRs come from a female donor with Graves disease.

CDR3 bases: TGCAGCGCGACAGGGCTGAATGGCTACACCTTC. Protein: CSATGLNGYTF. This chain joins TRBV29-1 and TRBJ1-2; TRBD1 matches at 7 bases. This CDR3 has 11 residues. Germline V lookup: CDR1 SQVTM, CDR2 ANQGSEA. After removal of 7 bases from V and 6 bases from J, the junction contained 5 bases not matched to a gene.

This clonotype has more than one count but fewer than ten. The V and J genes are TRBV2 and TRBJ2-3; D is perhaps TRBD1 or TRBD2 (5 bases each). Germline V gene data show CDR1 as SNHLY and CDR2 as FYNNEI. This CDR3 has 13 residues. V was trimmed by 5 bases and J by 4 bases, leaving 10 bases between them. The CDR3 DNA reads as TGTGCCAGCAGTCGGGACCTATCAGATACGCAGTATTTT. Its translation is CASSRDLSDTQYF.

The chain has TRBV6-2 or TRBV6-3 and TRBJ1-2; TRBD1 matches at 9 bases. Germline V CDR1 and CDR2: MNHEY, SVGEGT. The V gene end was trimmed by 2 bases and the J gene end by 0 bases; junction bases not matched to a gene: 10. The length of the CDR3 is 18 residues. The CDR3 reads CASSYLPGQGLSNYGYTF. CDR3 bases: TGTGCCAGCAGTTACCTTCCGGGACAGGGCCTGTCTAACTATGGCTACACCTTC.

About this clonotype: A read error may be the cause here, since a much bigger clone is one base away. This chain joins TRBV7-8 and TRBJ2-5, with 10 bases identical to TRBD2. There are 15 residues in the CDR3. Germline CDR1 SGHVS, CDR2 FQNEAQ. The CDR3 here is CSSIRLAGVAETQYF. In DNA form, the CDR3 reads TGTTCCAGCATCCGGCTAGCGGGAGTTGCAGAGACCCAGTACTTC. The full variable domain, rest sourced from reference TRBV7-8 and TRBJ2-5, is GAGVSQSPRYKVAKRGQDVALRCDPISGHVSLFWYQQALGQGPEFLTYFQNEAQLDKSGLPSDRFFAERPEGSVSTLKIQRTQQEDSAVYLCSSIRLAGVAETQYFGPGTRLLVL.

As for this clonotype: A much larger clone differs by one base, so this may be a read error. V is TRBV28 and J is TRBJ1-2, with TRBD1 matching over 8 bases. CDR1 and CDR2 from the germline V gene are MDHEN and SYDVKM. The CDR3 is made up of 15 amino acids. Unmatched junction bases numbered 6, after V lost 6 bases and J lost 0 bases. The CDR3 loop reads CASSPGGVSNYGYTF. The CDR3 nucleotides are TGTGCCAGCAGCCCAGGGGGCGTTTCTAACTATGGCTACACCTTC.

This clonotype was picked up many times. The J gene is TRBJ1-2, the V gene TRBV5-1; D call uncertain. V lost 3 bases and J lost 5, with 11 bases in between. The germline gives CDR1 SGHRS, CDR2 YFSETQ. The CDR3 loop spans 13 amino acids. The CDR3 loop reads CASSSGGQYGYTF. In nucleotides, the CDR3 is TGCGCCAGCAGCTCCGGTGGGCAGTATGGCTACACCTTC.

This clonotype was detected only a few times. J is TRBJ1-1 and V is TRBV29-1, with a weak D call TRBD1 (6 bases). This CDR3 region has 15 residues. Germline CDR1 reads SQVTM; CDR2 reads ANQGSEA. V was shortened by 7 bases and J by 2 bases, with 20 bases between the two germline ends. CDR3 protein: CSAIGGAEGNTEAFF. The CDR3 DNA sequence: TGCAGCGCCATTGGGGGGGCCGAGGGAAACACTGAAGCTTTCTTT.

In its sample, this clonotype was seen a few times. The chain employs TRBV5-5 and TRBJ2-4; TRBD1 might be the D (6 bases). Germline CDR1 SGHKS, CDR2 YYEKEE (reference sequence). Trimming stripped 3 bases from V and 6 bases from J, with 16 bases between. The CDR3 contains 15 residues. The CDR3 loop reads CASSSSTGKANIQYF. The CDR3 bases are TGTGCCAGCAGCTCCTCCACAGGGAAGGCAAACATTCAGTACTTC.

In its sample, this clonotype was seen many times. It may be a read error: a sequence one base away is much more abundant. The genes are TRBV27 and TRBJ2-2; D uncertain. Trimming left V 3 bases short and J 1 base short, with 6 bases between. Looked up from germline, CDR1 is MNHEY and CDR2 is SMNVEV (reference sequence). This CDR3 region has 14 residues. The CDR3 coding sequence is TGTGCCAGCAGTTTCGGTCTGAACACCGGGGAGCTGTTTTTT. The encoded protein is CASSFGLNTGELFF.

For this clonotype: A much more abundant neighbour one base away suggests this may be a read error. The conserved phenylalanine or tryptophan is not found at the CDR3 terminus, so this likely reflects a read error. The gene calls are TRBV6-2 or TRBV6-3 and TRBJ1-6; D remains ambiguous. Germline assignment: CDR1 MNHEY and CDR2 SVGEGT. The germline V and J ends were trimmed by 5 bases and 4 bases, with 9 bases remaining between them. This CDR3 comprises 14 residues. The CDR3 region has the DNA TGTGCCAGCAGTGAAGGGCAGTATAATTCACCCCTCCACCTT. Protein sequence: CASSEGQYNSPLHL.

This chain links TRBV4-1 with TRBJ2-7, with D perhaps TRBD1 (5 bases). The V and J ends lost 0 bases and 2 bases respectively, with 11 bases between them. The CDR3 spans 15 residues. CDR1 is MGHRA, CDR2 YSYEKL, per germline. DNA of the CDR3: TGCGCCAGCAGCCAAGACCAGGGATCTACCTACGAGCAGTACTTC. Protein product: CASSQDQGSTYEQYF.

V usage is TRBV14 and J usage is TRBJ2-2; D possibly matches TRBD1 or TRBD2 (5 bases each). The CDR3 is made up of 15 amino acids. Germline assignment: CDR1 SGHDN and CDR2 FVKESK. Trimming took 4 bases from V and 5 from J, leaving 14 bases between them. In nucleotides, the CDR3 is TGTGCCAGCAGCCCCCGGGACCTCAGGACCGGGGAGCTGTTTTTT. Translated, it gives CASSPRDLRTGELFF.

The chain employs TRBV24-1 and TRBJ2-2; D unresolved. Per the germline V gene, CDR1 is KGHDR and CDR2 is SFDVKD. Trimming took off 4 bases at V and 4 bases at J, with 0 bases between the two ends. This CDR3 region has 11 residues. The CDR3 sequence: CATSDTGELFF. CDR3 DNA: TGTGCCACCAGTGACACCGGGGAGCTGTTTTTT.

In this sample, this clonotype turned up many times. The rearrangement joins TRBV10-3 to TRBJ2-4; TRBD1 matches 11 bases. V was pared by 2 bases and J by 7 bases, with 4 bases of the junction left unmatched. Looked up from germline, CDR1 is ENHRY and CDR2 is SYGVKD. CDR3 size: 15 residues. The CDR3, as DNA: TGTGCCATCAGTGAGATGGGACAGGGGGACAACATTCAGTACTTC. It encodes CAISEMGQGDNIQYF.

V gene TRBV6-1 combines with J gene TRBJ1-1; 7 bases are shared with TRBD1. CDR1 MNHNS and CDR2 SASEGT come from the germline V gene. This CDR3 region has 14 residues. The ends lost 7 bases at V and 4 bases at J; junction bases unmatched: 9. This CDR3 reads CASKRGGAGTEAFF. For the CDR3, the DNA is TGTGCCAGCAAAAGAGGGGGCGCCGGCACTGAAGCTTTCTTT.

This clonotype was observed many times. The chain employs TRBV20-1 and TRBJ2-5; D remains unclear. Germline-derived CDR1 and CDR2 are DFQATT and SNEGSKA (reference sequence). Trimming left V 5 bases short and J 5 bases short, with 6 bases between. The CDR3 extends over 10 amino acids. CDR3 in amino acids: CSAQQETQYF. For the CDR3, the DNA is TGCAGTGCTCAACAGGAGACCCAGTACTTC.

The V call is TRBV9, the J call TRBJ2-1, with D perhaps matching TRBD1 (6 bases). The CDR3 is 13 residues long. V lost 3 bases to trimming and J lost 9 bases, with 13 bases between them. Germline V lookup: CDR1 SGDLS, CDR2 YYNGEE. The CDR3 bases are TGTGCCAGCAGCGGGGACACCCCGTTTGAGCAGTTCTTC. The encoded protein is CASSGDTPFEQFF.

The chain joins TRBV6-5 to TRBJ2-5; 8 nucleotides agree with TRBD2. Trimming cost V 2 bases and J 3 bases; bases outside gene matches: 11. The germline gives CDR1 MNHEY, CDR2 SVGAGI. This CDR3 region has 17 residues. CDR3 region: CASSYNELPGLEETQYF. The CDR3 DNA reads TGTGCCAGCAGTTACAACGAACTTCCGGGACTAGAAGAGACCCAGTACTTC.

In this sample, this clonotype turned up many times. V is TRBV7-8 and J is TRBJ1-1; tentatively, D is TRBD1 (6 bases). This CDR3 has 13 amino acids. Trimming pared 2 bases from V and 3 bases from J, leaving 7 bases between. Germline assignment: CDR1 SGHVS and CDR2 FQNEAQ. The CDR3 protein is CASSLTGYTEAFF. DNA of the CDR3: TGTGCCAGCAGCTTAACAGGGTACACTGAAGCTTTCTTT.

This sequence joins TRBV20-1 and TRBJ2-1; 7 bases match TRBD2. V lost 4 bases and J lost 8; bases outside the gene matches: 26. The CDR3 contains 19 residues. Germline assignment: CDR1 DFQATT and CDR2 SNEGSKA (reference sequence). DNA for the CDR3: TGCAGTGCTATTCGGAGGATTGCTAGCGGTCGCCTAGTCGGGGATGAGCAGTTCTTC. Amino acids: CSAIRRIASGRLVGDEQFF.

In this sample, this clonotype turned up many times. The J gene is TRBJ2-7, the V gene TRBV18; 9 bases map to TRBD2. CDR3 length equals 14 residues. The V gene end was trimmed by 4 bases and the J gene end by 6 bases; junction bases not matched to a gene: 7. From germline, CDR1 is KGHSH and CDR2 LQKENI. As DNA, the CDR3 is TGTGCCAGCTCACTCACCGGGACTAGCAGCGAGCAGTACTTC. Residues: CASSLTGTSSEQYF.

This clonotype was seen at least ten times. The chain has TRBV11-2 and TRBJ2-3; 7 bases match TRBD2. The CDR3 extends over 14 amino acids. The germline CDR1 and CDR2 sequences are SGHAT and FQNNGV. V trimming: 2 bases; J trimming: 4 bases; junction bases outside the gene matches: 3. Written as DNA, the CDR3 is TGTGCCAGCAGCTTATGGGGGGGGGCAGATACGCAGTATTTT. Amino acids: CASSLWGGADTQYF.